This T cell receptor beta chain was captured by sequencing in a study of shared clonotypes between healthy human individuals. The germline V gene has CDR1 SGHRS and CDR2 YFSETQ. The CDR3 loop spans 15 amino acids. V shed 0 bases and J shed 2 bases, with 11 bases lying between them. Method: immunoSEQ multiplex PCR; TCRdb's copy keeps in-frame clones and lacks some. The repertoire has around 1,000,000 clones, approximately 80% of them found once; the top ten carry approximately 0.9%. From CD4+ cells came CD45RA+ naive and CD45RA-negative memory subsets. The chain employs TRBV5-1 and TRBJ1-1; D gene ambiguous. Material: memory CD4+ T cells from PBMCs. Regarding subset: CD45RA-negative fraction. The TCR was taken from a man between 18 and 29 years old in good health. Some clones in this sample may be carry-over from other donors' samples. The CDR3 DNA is TGCGCCAGCAGCTTGGATGAGGGCCGAAACACTGAAGCTTTCTTT. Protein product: CASSLDEGRNTEAFF.